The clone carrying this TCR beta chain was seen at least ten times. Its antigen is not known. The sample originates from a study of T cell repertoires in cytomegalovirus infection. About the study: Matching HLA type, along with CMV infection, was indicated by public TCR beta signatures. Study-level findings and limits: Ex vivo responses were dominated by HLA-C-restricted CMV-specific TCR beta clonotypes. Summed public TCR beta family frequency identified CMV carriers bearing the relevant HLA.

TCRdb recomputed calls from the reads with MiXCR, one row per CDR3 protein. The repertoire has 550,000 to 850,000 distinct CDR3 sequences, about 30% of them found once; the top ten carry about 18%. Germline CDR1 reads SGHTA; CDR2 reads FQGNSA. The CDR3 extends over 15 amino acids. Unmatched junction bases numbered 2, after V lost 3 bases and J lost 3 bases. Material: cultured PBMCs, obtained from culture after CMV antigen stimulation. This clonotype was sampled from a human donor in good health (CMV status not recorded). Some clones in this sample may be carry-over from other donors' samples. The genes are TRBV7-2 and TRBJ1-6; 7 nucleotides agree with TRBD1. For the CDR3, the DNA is TGTGCCAGCAGCTTGGACAGGAACTATAATTCACCCCTCCACTTT. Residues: CASSLDRNYNSPLHF. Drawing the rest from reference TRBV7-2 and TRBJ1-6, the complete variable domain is GAGVSQSPSNKVTEKGKDVELRCDPISGHTALYWYRQSLGQGLEFLIYFQGNSAPDKSGLPSDRFSAERTGGSVSTLTIQRTQQEDSAVYLCASSLDRNYNSPLHFGNGTRLTVT.